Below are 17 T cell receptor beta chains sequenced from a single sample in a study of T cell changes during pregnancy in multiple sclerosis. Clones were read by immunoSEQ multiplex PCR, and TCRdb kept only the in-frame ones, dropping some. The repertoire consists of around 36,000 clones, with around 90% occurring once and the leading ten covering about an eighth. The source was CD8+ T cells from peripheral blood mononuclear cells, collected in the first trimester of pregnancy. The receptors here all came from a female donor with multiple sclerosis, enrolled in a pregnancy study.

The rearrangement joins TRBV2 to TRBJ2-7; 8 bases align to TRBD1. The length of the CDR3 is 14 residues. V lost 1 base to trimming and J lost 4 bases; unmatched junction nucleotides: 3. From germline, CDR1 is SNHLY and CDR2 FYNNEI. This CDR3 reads CASSEDRGNYEQYF. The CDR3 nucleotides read TGTGCCAGCAGTGAAGACAGGGGGAATTACGAGCAGTACTTC.

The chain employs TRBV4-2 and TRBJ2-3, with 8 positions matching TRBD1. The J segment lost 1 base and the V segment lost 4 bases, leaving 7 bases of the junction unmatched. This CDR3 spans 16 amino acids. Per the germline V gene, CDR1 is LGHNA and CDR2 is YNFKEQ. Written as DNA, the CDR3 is TGTGCCAGCAGCCGGACAGGGAGAGGGGGCACAGATACGCAGTATTTT. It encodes CASSRTGRGGTDTQYF.

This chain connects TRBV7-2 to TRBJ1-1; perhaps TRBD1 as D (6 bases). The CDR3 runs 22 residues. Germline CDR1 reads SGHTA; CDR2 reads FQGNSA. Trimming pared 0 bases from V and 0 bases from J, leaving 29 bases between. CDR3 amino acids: CASSLATYDPGQFMGMNTEAFF. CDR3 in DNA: TGTGCCAGCAGCTTAGCCACTTATGACCCGGGACAATTTATGGGAATGAACACTGAAGCTTTCTTT.

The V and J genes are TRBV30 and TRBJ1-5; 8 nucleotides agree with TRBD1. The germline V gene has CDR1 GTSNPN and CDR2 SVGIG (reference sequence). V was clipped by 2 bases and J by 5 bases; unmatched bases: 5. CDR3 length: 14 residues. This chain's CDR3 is CAWSPDRADQPQHF. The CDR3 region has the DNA TGTGCCTGGAGTCCGGACAGGGCAGATCAGCCCCAGCATTTT.

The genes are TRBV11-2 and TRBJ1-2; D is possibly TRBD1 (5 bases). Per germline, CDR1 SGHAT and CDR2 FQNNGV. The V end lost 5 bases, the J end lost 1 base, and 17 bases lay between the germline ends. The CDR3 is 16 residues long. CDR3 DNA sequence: TGTGCCAGCAGCCCAAATAGACAGCGCCTTAACTATGGCTACACCTTC. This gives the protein CASSPNRQRLNYGYTF. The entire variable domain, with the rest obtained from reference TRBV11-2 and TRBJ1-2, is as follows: EAGVAQSPRYKIIEKRQSVAFWCNPISGHATLYWYQQILGQGPKLLIQFQNNGVVDDSQLPKDRFSAERLKGVDSTLKIQPAKLEDSAVYLCASSPNRQRLNYGYTFGSGTRLTVV.

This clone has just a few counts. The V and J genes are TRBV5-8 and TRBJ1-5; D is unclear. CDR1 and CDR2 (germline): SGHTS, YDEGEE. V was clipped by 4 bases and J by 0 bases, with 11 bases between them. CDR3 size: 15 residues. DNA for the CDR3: TGTGCCAGCAGCCCCGCGCCTTATAGCAATCAGCCCCAGCATTTT. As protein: CASSPAPYSNQPQHF.

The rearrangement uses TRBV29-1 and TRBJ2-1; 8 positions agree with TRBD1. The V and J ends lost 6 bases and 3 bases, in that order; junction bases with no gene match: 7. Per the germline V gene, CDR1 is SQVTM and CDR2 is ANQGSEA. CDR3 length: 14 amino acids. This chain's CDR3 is CSVTGTGHYNEQFF. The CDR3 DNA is TGCAGCGTGACCGGGACAGGACACTACAATGAGCAGTTCTTC.

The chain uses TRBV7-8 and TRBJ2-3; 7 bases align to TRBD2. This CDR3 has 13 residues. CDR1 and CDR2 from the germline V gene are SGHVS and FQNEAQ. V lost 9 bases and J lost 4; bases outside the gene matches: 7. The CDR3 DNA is TGTGCCAGTGAGCGGGGAAGTGCAGATACGCAGTATTTT. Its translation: CASERGSADTQYF.

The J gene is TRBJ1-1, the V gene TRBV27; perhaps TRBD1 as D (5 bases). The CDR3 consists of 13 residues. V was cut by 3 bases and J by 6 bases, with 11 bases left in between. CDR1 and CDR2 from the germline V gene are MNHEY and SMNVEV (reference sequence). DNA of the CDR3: TGTGCCAGCAGTTTTGGGGGGGGAGCTGAAGCTTTCTTT. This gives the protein CASSFGGGAEAFF.

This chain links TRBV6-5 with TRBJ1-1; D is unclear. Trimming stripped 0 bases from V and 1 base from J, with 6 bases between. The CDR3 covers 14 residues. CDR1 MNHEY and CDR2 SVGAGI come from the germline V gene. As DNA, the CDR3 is TGTGCCAGCAGTTACTCAGAGGGGAACACTGAAGCTTTCTTT. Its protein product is CASSYSEGNTEAFF.

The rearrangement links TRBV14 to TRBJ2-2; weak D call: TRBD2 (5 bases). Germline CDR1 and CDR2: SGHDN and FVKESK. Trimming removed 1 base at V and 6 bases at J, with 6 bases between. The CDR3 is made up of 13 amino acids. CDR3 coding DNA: TGTGCCAGCAGCCAAGGGGGAGCCGGGGAGCTGTTTTTT. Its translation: CASSQGGAGELFF.

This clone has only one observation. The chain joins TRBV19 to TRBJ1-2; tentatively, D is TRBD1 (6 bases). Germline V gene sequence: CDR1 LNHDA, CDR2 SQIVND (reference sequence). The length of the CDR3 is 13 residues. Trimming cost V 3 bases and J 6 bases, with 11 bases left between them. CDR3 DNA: TGTGCCAGTAGTATGTCTGGGGGCGATGGCTACACCTTC. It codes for CASSMSGGDGYTF.

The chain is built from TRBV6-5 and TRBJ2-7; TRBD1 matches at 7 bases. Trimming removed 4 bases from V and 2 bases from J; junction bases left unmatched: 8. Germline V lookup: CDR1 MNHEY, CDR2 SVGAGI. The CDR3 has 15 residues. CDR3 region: CASSSPRQGTYEQYF. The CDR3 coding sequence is TGTGCCAGCAGTTCCCCAAGACAGGGCACCTACGAGCAGTACTTC.

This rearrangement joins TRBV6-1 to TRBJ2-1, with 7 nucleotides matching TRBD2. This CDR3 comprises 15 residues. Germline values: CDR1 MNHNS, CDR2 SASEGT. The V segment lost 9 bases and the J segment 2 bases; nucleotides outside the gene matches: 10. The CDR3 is CASTGLADTYNEQFF. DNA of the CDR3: TGTGCCAGTACGGGTCTAGCGGACACCTACAATGAGCAGTTCTTC.

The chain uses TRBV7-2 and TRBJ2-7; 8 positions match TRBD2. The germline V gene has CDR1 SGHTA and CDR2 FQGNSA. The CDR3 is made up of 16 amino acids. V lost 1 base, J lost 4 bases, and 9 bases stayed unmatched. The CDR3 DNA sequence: TGTGCCAGCAGCTTAGTGACGGGGGGGGCCTTGTACGAGCAGTACTTC. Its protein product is CASSLVTGGALYEQYF.

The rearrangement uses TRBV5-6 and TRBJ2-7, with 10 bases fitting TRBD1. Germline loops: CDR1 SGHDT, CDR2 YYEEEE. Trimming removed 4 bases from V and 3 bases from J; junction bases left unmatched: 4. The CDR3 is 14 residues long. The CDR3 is CASSPGQGFYEQYF. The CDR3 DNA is TGTGCCAGCAGCCCGGGACAGGGGTTCTACGAGCAGTACTTC.

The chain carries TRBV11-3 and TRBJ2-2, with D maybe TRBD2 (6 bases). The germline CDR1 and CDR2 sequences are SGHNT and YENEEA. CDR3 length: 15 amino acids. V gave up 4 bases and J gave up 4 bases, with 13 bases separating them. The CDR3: CASSSQRDSTGELFF. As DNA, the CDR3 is TGTGCCAGCAGCTCCCAGAGGGACTCCACCGGGGAGCTGTTTTTT.